Presented here are 15 T cell receptor beta chains from one specimen sequenced in a study of T cell repertoires in cytomegalovirus infection. MiXCR, run by TCRdb on the reads, gives a single entry per CDR3 protein. The data hold some 700,000 distinct CDR3 sequences, with 30% to 35% observed a single time. These TCRs are of unknown antigen specificity. Sequenced here: cultured PBMCs, sampled from culture after CMV antigen stimulation. Source of these receptors: a human donor in good health (CMV status not recorded). Some clones in this sample may be carry-over from other donors' samples.

The chain is built from TRBV20-1 and TRBJ1-5; D possibly corresponds to TRBD1 (6 bases). The CDR3 is made up of 13 amino acids. Germline V CDR1 and CDR2: DFQATT, SNEGSKA (reference sequence). V was cut by 5 bases and J by 5 bases, with 13 bases left in between. CDR3 residues: CSASITGYQPQHF. The CDR3 bases are TGCAGTGCTTCTATTACAGGGTATCAGCCCCAGCATTTT.

Regarding this clonotype: A much larger clonotype is one base distant, so this may be a read error. The chain joins TRBV7-2 to TRBJ2-1, with D unclear. CDR3 length equals 14 residues. CDR1 is SGHTA and CDR2 is FQGNSA in the germline V gene. CDR3 amino acids: CGSTSDWTYNEQFF. For the CDR3, the DNA is TGTGGCAGCACCTCAGACTGGACCTACAATGAGCAGTTCTTC.

A few counts support this clonotype. This chain joins TRBV4-2 and TRBJ2-7, with no clear D. CDR1 is LGHNA and CDR2 is YNFKEQ in the germline V gene. CDR3 length equals 16 residues. Trimming shortened V by 4 bases and J by 3 bases, and 19 bases separated the two germline ends. CDR3 amino acids: CASSPEPVISGYEQYF. The CDR3 coding sequence is TGTGCCAGCAGCCCGGAGCCCGTCATTAGTGGCTACGAGCAGTACTTC.

This chain joins TRBV12-3 or TRBV12-4 and TRBJ1-2; D not certain. This CDR3 is built from 12 residues. The V and J ends lost 3 bases and 7 bases respectively, with 9 bases between them. CDR3 protein: CASSFGPFGYTF. The CDR3 coding sequence is TGTGCCAGCAGTTTTGGGCCGTTTGGCTACACCTTC.

The chain couples TRBV6-2 or TRBV6-3 to TRBJ2-5; 8 positions match TRBD2. The germline V gene has CDR1 MNHEY and CDR2 SVGEGT. V was clipped by 5 bases and J by 0 bases; unmatched bases: 5. The CDR3 sequence is 15 residues long. The CDR3 loop reads CASSRGREDQETQYF. The DNA for the CDR3 is TGTGCCAGCAGTCGGGGGCGGGAGGACCAAGAGACCCAGTACTTC.

This clonotype was counted at least ten times. The V call is TRBV7-2, the J call TRBJ2-1, with D perhaps TRBD1 or TRBD2 (5 bases each). CDR1 is SGHTA, CDR2 FQGNSA, per germline. Trimming took 4 bases from V and 6 from J, leaving 16 bases between them. The CDR3 consists of 15 residues. The CDR3 here is CASSSGTVRGNEQFF. CDR3 DNA: TGTGCCAGCAGCTCCGGGACCGTGAGAGGCAATGAGCAGTTCTTC. Variable domain in full (rest from reference TRBV7-2 and TRBJ2-1): GAGVSQSPSNKVTEKGKDVELRCDPISGHTALYWYRQSLGQGLEFLIYFQGNSAPDKSGLPSDRFSAERTGGSVSTLTIQRTQQEDSAVYLCASSSGTVRGNEQFFGPGTRLTVL.

The J gene is TRBJ2-7, the V gene TRBV20-1; D unclear. This CDR3 region has 14 residues. V gave up 0 bases and J gave up 7 bases, with 16 bases separating them. CDR1 is DFQATT, CDR2 SNEGSKA, per germline (reference sequence). CDR3 loop: CSARDYGDSGEQYF. The CDR3 DNA reads TGCAGTGCTAGAGATTATGGAGACTCGGGTGAGCAGTACTTC.

The CDR3 nucleotides are TGTGCTAGTGGTTTGGTAGGACAGGGCAATGAGCAGTTCTTC. It translates to CASGLVGQGNEQFF. The chain employs TRBV12-5 and TRBJ2-1; the match to TRBD1 covers 8 bases. From germline, CDR1 is LGHNT and CDR2 FRNRAP. The V and J ends lost 0 bases and 6 bases, in that order; junction bases with no gene match: 1. The CDR3 covers 14 residues.

The rearrangement links TRBV3-1 to TRBJ2-7, with 7 positions matching TRBD1. J was trimmed by 5 bases and V by 5 bases; bases with no gene match: 9. Per germline, CDR1 LGHDT and CDR2 YNNKEL (reference sequence). The CDR3 runs to 14 residues. The CDR3 DNA sequence: TGTGCCAGCAGCTACACGGGACAGTCCAACGAGCAGTACTTC. It is translated as CASSYTGQSNEQYF.

This clonotype was counted at least ten times. The rearrangement uses TRBV7-2 and TRBJ2-3; TRBD2 agrees at 14 bases. This CDR3 is 15 amino acids long. V dropped 3 bases and J dropped 5; count of bases not matched to a gene: 1. Germline V gene sequence: CDR1 SGHTA, CDR2 FQGNSA. The CDR3 loop is CASSFGLAGGDTQYF. DNA for the CDR3: TGTGCCAGCAGCTTCGGACTAGCGGGGGGAGATACGCAGTATTTT.

The chain combines TRBV20-1 with TRBJ2-5; D is undetermined. Germline V lookup: CDR1 DFQATT, CDR2 SNEGSKA (reference sequence). CDR3 length: 12 amino acids. The V end was cut by 4 bases, the J end by 7 bases, with 13 bases between. This chain's CDR3 is CSANAQPGTQYF. CDR3 nucleotides: TGCAGTGCTAACGCCCAGCCAGGGACCCAGTACTTC.

This clonotype was observed a few times. V and J are TRBV20-1 and TRBJ1-2, with 11 bases matching TRBD1. This CDR3 is 12 amino acids long. CDR1 and CDR2 from the germline V gene are DFQATT and SNEGSKA (reference sequence). V trimming: 6 bases; J trimming: 8 bases; junction bases outside the gene matches: 5. Here the CDR3 reads CSARDRGRGYTF. CDR3 bases: TGCAGTGCGAGGGACAGGGGGAGAGGCTACACCTTC.

The rearrangement joins TRBV12-3 or TRBV12-4 to TRBJ2-5; D possibly matches TRBD1 or TRBD2 (5 bases each). The CDR3 covers 15 residues. V was pared by 6 bases and J by 5 bases, with 19 bases between. The CDR3 sequence: CASSPADIRGETQYF. CDR3 coding DNA: TGTGCCAGCAGCCCTGCGGACATTCGCGGGGAGACCCAGTACTTC.

V usage is TRBV4-1 and J usage is TRBJ2-5; D tentatively fits TRBD1 or TRBD2 (5 bases each). This CDR3 has 15 residues. V lost 4 bases and J lost 5, with 17 bases in between. Per the germline V gene, CDR1 is MGHRA and CDR2 is YSYEKL. The CDR3 DNA is TGCGCCAGCAGCCCCCCCTCGGGGCCTGGGGAGACCCAGTACTTC. Its translation: CASSPPSGPGETQYF.

DNA for the CDR3: TGCGCCAGCAGTGAGTCCCGTGGGGCTACTTACAATGAGCAGTTCTTC. Protein: CASSESRGATYNEQFF. The rearrangement uses TRBV10-2 and TRBJ2-1, with D tentatively TRBD1 (5 bases). The length of the CDR3 is 16 residues. CDR1 is WSHSY, CDR2 SAAADI, per germline. V was pared by 0 bases and J by 4 bases, with 13 bases between.